This TCR beta chain was documented in a study of vaccination effects on CD4 cells after COVID-19 (dated by TCRdb to 2021 to 2024). About the investigation overall: Two doses of either the BNT162b2 or the mRNA-1273 mRNA SARS-CoV-2 vaccine were administered to participants. SARS-CoV-2 spike-specific CD4+ TCR repertoires from before and after mRNA vaccination were compared in COVID-19 convalescent patients and in infection-naive vaccine recipients. A total of 10 COVID-19 convalescent patients and a handful of SARS-CoV-2-naive healthy vaccine recipients were included in the full study. Cultures from other donors in the study were sequenced with the Oncomine TCR Beta short-read assay on an Illumina iSeq 100. Broader findings and caveats from the paper: Marked clonal contraction was observed in both infection-induced and vaccine-induced clones at late post-vaccination timepoints, consistent with waning T cell responses. Limitations of the study were the small number of convalescent patients and the absence of early post-infection timepoints. In healthy vaccine recipients, vaccine-induced clones were almost all SARS-CoV-2 mono-reactive, with only 1 of 255 being cross-reactive with common cold coronaviruses.

In the ViraFEST assay, PBMC were stimulated with viral peptide pools, and antigen-specific CD4+ T cell clonotypes were then identified by expansion using TCR sequencing. After approximately 11 days of culture, CD4+ T cells were isolated with the EasySep CD4+ T cell isolation kit. Negative nucleocapsid antibody results before and after vaccination confirmed that the healthy vaccine recipients had no prior SARS-CoV-2 infection. A few million PBMC per well were cultured in IMDM with about 4.8% human AB serum, 7.5 to 10 IU/ml IL-2 and gentamicin, plus 10 ug/ml peptides. Half of the culture medium was replaced with fresh IL-2-containing medium on days 3 and 7. Unless otherwise noted, each peptide stimulation condition was cultured in triplicate wells. PBMC were separated from whole blood using Ficoll-Paque Plus gradient centrifugation and were then either cryopreserved at -140C or used fresh. The overlapping peptide pools covered the spike proteins of SARS-CoV-2 and of the common cold coronaviruses HCoV-NL63, HCoV-OC43 and HCoV-229E. The QIAamp micro DNA kit was used to extract genomic DNA from the cultured CD4+ T cells.

With respect to this clone: Its antigen target is currently unknown. Nothing much larger sits one base from this clone, and base qualities are not available.

V is pared back by 4 bases and J by 10 bases, with 21 bases lying between the germline termini. Counted from cysteine to phenylalanine, this CDR3 has 15 amino acids. Of the read, only the CDR3 DNA is kept; its 45 bases are in frame from base 1. Via the germline V gene, CDR1 is SGHDT and CDR2 YYEEEE. The library was built by means of the immunoSEQ multiplex PCR assay. DNA from the cultured and isolated CD4+ T cells underwent TCR beta CDR3 sequencing. The original methods were these. The analysis removed non-productive TCR sequences, trimmed reads to the CDR3 region, and retained only CDR3s that were 7 or more amino acids long. The MANAFEST web app was used to pick out antigen-specific clonotypes by comparing their expansion in peptide wells with that in reference cultures. For clones to be considered positive, expansion at FDR<0.05 versus reference and all other wells, an odds ratio above 5, and a frequency above 0.1% in two replicate wells were required. A clonotype was called cross-reactive if it was significantly expanded both in SARS-CoV-2 spike wells and in at least one common cold coronavirus spike condition. Using the stringdist R package, CDR3 similarity was measured by Levenshtein distance, and unrooted trees were constructed with ape in R 3.6.1. The source is immuneACCESS, and TCRdb retained only in-frame sequences with V and J called. Part of the clones is not carried over; for the studies checked, unresolved V genes explain less than half of this, and the remainder is unexplained. V, J and clone size reflect that table, while D and trimming were determined from the DNA. The sample profile shows tens of thousands of clones; 60% to 85% of them were found once. Roughly a tenth of the sample comes from the top ten.

The sequence derives from a human donor who received a COVID-19 vaccine. Here the sequenced sample was CD4+ T cells from PBMCs cultured with SARS-CoV-2 spike peptides, taken before COVID-19 vaccination. The cell subset or site label of this sample denotes: SARS-CoV-2 spike overlapping peptide pool stimulation. This chain joins TRBV5-6 to TRBJ2-1; the D gene cannot be resolved reliably. The bases read TGTGCCAGCAGCCTCGGGTGGGTCGTTTTCGGAGAGCAGTTCTTC. It translates as CASSLGWVVFGEQFF.